The 30 T cell receptor beta chains below come from one sample, sequenced in a study of T-cell reconstitution after alpha-beta-depleted transplantation in children (dated by TCRdb to 2016 to 2017). Library prep was done by PCR. Data came from an Illumina HiSeq 2500. Molecular barcoding was employed in the preparation of TCR libraries, with unique molecular identifiers being used to normalize TCRbeta repertoire quantification. TCRdb reran the public reads through fastp at Q25 and MiXCR, keeping productive beta chains. Each entry merges the rows of one CDR3 protein and shows their most common DNA and genes. The sample records 200,000 to 250,000 distinct CDR3 sequences, more than 10% of which are singletons. The biggest ten clones account for roughly 2.8% of the sample. This specimen consisted of PBMCs from the stem cell graft donor, obtained from the stem cell graft. The receptor source for this set is a human donor who donated a stem cell graft to a child with acute lymphoblastic leukemia.

This clonotype was seen ten or more times. J is TRBJ2-3 and V is TRBV7-2; D unclear. Trimming took off 0 bases at V and 2 bases at J, with 6 bases between the two ends. Germline V gene sequence: CDR1 SGHTA, CDR2 FQGNSA. The CDR3 covers 14 residues. CDR3 coding DNA: TGTGCCAGCAGCTTAGCGCAAGTCACAGATACGCAGTATTTT. Encoded protein: CASSLAQVTDTQYF.

This clonotype occurred many times. This chain links TRBV4-3 with TRBJ2-6; D unresolved. V dropped 0 bases and J dropped 0 bases, with 6 bases sitting between them. Germline V CDR1 and CDR2: LGHNA, YSLEER. The CDR3 runs 16 residues. The chain's CDR3 is CASSQDASSGANVLTF. The CDR3 DNA reads TGCGCCAGCAGCCAAGACGCGAGCTCTGGGGCCAACGTCCTGACTTTC.

This clonotype has at least ten counts. The CDR3 bases are TGCGCCAGCAGTGAGTCGACTCGGGGTGTCTCCGGGACAGGGGTCACAGATACGCAGTATTTT. This codes for CASSESTRGVSGTGVTDTQYF. The chain has TRBV10-2 and TRBJ2-3; TRBD1 aligns across 10 bases. This CDR3 is built from 21 residues. CDR1 is WSHSY, CDR2 SAAADI, per germline. The J segment lost 2 bases and the V segment lost 0 bases, leaving 17 bases of the junction unmatched.

This clonotype was observed many times. This rearrangement joins TRBV4-2 to TRBJ2-7; 7 positions agree with TRBD2. V dropped 4 bases and J dropped 3; count of bases not matched to a gene: 9. Germline CDR1 LGHNA, CDR2 YNFKEQ. The CDR3 covers 15 residues. The CDR3 loop is CASSPDQAGYYEQYF. In DNA form, the CDR3 reads TGTGCCAGCAGCCCAGATCAAGCGGGATACTACGAGCAGTACTTC.

This clonotype was seen at least ten times. The chain joins TRBV5-1 to TRBJ2-1; D is uncertain. Germline CDR1 is SGHRS and CDR2 is YFSETQ. CDR3 length equals 12 residues. V was pared by 2 bases and J by 8 bases, with 8 bases between. CDR3 residues: CASSLKDHEQFF. The DNA for the CDR3 is TGCGCCAGCAGCTTAAAGGACCATGAGCAGTTCTTC.

This clonotype appeared many times. V is TRBV4-3 and J is TRBJ1-1, with no clear D. Trimming shortened V by 0 bases and J by 1 base, and 12 bases separated the two germline ends. Germline V gene sequence: CDR1 LGHNA, CDR2 YSLEER. The CDR3 is 16 residues long. Here the CDR3 DNA reads TGCGCCAGCAGCCAAGAGCTCATGAGTAGGAACACTGAAGCTTTCTTT. This gives the protein CASSQELMSRNTEAFF.

Ten or more counts support this clonotype. This chain joins TRBV27 and TRBJ2-5; unclear D gene. Looked up from germline, CDR1 is MNHEY and CDR2 is SMNVEV (reference sequence). The germline V and J ends were trimmed by 6 bases and 4 bases, with 9 bases remaining between them. The CDR3 spans 12 residues. The CDR3 loop is CASSPLGETQYF. For the CDR3, the DNA is TGTGCCAGCAGCCCTCTGGGAGAGACCCAGTACTTC.

The V gene is TRBV7-9, the J gene TRBJ2-3; D possibly uses TRBD1 or TRBD2 (5 bases each). This CDR3 is 15 amino acids long. Trimming removed 4 bases from V and 2 bases from J, with 13 bases in between. Germline V gene data show CDR1 as SEHNR and CDR2 as FQNEAQ (reference sequence). The CDR3 coding sequence is TGTGCCAGCAGCTCTCGAGGGGCAAACACAGATACGCAGTATTTT. Protein: CASSSRGANTDTQYF. The full variable domain, rest sourced from reference TRBV7-9 and TRBJ2-3, is DTGVSQNPRHKITKRGQNVTFRCDPISEHNRLYWYRQTLGQGPEFLTYFQNEAQLEKSRLLSDRFSAERPKGSFSTLEIQRTEQGDSAMYLCASSSRGANTDTQYFGPGTRLTVL.

This clonotype was seen ten or more times. The chain is built from TRBV7-2 and TRBJ1-5, with 7 nucleotides matching TRBD1. The V gene end was trimmed by 4 bases and the J gene end by 2 bases; junction bases not matched to a gene: 11. CDR3 length equals 17 residues. Germline assignment: CDR1 SGHTA and CDR2 FQGNSA. The CDR3 DNA reads TGTGCCAGCAGCTCCCCAGGGGGGGGTACGGGCAATCAGCCCCAGCATTTT. It encodes CASSSPGGGTGNQPQHF.

This clonotype was observed at least ten times. The J gene is TRBJ1-4, the V gene TRBV7-2, with D perhaps matching TRBD1 (5 bases). Germline V lookup: CDR1 SGHTA, CDR2 FQGNSA. This CDR3 is 15 amino acids long. V was clipped by 1 base and J by 7 bases, with 13 bases between them. CDR3 residues: CASSLGGVRGEKLFF. In DNA, the CDR3 is TGTGCCAGCAGCTTAGGGGGAGTGAGGGGTGAAAAACTGTTTTTT.

This clonotype was seen repeatedly, ten times or more. The V call is TRBV11-2, the J call TRBJ2-1; 14 bases agree with TRBD2. CDR1 is SGHAT and CDR2 is FQNNGV in the germline V gene. V lost 1 base, J lost 0 bases, and 5 bases stayed unmatched. The CDR3 is 19 residues long. For the CDR3, the DNA is TGTGCCAGCAGCTTAGGACTAGCGGGAGGGCCTAGCTCCTACAATGAGCAGTTCTTC. It encodes CASSLGLAGGPSSYNEQFF.

This clonotype has at least ten counts. CDR3 nucleotide sequence: TGCAGTGCTAGAAGGCCCCTAGCGGGGTACAATGAGCAGTTCTTC. Translated, it gives CSARRPLAGYNEQFF. The chain combines TRBV20-1 with TRBJ2-1; the match to TRBD2 covers 9 bases. J was trimmed by 4 bases and V by 2 bases; bases with no gene match: 6. This CDR3 region has 15 residues. Germline V gene lookup returns CDR1 DFQATT and CDR2 SNEGSKA (reference sequence).

This clonotype was seen at least ten times. The CDR3 bases are TGCGCCAGCAGCCCTAGACTGACGGGGACCACAGATACGCAGTATTTT. This gives the protein CASSPRLTGTTDTQYF. This sequence joins TRBV4-3 and TRBJ2-3; D may correspond to TRBD1 or TRBD2 (5 bases each). Germline V lookup: CDR1 LGHNA, CDR2 YSLEER. The CDR3 is made up of 16 amino acids. Trimming cost V 4 bases and J 2 bases, with 16 bases left between them.

This clonotype was picked up many times. Here the CDR3 reads CASRTAGTGYHEQYF. The CDR3 nucleotides read TGTGCCAGCAGGACAGCCGGGACAGGGTACCACGAGCAGTACTTC. The V call is TRBV28, the J call TRBJ2-7, with TRBD1 matching over 9 bases. V shed 6 bases and J 5 bases; nucleotides not matched to a gene: 11. CDR3 length equals 15 residues. Germline lookup yields CDR1 MDHEN and CDR2 SYDVKM.

This clonotype was picked up many times. V usage is TRBV5-6 and J usage is TRBJ2-1; 7 bases match TRBD2. V lost 2 bases and J lost 10; bases outside the gene matches: 12. The CDR3 is made up of 15 amino acids. Germline-derived CDR1 and CDR2 are SGHDT and YYEEEE. CDR3 amino acids: CASSLRQGGESEQFF. The CDR3, as DNA: TGTGCCAGCAGCTTACGGCAGGGAGGGGAATCGGAGCAGTTCTTC.

The V gene is TRBV20-1, the J gene TRBJ2-1; TRBD1 matches at 11 bases. In germline, CDR1 is DFQATT, CDR2 SNEGSKA (reference sequence). The CDR3 has 15 residues. In DNA form, the CDR3 reads TGCTGTGTTACAACGCCGGGACAGGGGGTCAATGAGCAGTTCTTC. Translation: CCVTTPGQGVNEQFF.

This clonotype was counted many times. The chain joins TRBV6-5 to TRBJ2-3; 9 bases line up with TRBD2. The germline V gene has CDR1 MNHEY and CDR2 SVGAGI. V was clipped by 1 base and J by 1 base; unmatched bases: 0. The CDR3 consists of 15 residues. This chain's CDR3 is CASSYLAGGTDTQYF. DNA for the CDR3: TGTGCCAGCAGTTACTTAGCGGGGGGCACAGATACGCAGTATTTT.

This clonotype is classed as medium-sized. The V and J genes are TRBV5-6 and TRBJ1-1; D might be TRBD1 (6 bases). The germline CDR1 and CDR2 sequences are SGHDT and YYEEEE. The CDR3 contains 12 residues. The V and J ends lost 1 base and 7 bases respectively, with 8 bases between them. Here the CDR3 reads CASSLPTGEAFF. The CDR3 DNA is TGTGCCAGCAGCTTGCCGACAGGTGAAGCTTTCTTT.

V is TRBV7-9 and J is TRBJ2-5, with D perhaps matching TRBD2 (6 bases). The CDR3 has 15 residues. Trimming took 5 bases from V and 4 from J, leaving 17 bases between them. Germline V CDR1 and CDR2: SEHNR, FQNEAQ (reference sequence). CDR3 in DNA: TGTGCCAGCAGCCGAGTTAACTCGGGGGTAGAGACCCAGTACTTC. Translation gives CASSRVNSGVETQYF.

There are many counts of this clonotype. The CDR3 reads CASSFDPGAYNSPLHF. The CDR3 region has the DNA TGTGCCAGCAGTTTTGACCCAGGGGCCTATAATTCACCCCTCCACTTT. The rearrangement uses TRBV12-3 or TRBV12-4 and TRBJ1-6, with D possibly matching TRBD1 (6 bases). The CDR3 contains 16 residues. V lost 3 bases and J 2 bases, leaving 11 bases between the germline ends.

This clonotype came up a few times. V usage is TRBV6-5 and J usage is TRBJ2-1; 8 nucleotides line up with TRBD2. The CDR3 spans 16 residues. Germline V CDR1 and CDR2: MNHEY, SVGAGI. Trimming took 3 bases from V and 10 from J; bases not matched to a gene: 14. DNA of the CDR3: TGTGCCAGCAGTTATAGTACTAGGCGGGGGGTCAACGAGCAGTTCTTC. Translating gives CASSYSTRRGVNEQFF.

This clonotype was seen many times. The gene calls are TRBV7-9 and TRBJ1-2; D is undetermined. Germline V CDR1 and CDR2: SEHNR, FQNEAQ (reference sequence). Between the trimmed V and J ends, which lost 6 bases and 8 bases, there was a span of 19 bases. The CDR3 has 14 residues. The CDR3: CASRDGLMNWGYTF. As DNA, the CDR3 is TGTGCCAGCAGAGACGGTCTGATGAACTGGGGCTACACCTTC.

In this sample, this clonotype turned up many times. This chain connects TRBV2 to TRBJ1-1; 7 bases fit TRBD1. Germline V gene lookup returns CDR1 SNHLY and CDR2 FYNNEI. V lost 6 bases and J lost 1; bases outside the gene matches: 5. The CDR3 covers 14 residues. Here the CDR3 DNA reads TGTGCCAGCAGGCAAAACAGGGGGAACACTGAAGCTTTCTTT. This translates into CASRQNRGNTEAFF.

This clonotype was recorded at least ten times. This rearrangement joins TRBV7-9 to TRBJ2-1; 12 nucleotides line up with TRBD1. Germline lookup yields CDR1 SEHNR and CDR2 FQNEAQ (reference sequence). This CDR3 region has 16 residues. After removal of 4 bases from V and 6 bases from J, the junction contained 7 bases not matched to a gene. The CDR3, as DNA: TGTGCCAGCAGCTCTCCCGGGACAGGGGGCCGCAATGAGCAGTTCTTC. This sequence encodes CASSSPGTGGRNEQFF.

This clonotype was detected ten times or more. The V call is TRBV7-9, the J call TRBJ1-5; 7 nucleotides agree with TRBD1. V was clipped by 3 bases and J by 5 bases; unmatched bases: 10. This CDR3 is 16 amino acids long. CDR1 and CDR2 from the germline V gene are SEHNR and FQNEAQ (reference sequence). This CDR3 is CASSFRDRGRDQPQHF. The DNA for the CDR3 is TGTGCCAGCAGCTTCCGGGACAGAGGCCGTGATCAGCCCCAGCATTTT.

This clonotype was recorded at least ten times. V usage is TRBV27 and J usage is TRBJ2-7, with a tentative D call TRBD2 (5 bases). Trimming shortened V by 4 bases and J by 5 bases, and 15 bases separated the two germline ends. The germline V gene encodes CDR1 MNHEY and CDR2 SMNVEV (reference sequence). The CDR3 is 14 residues long. DNA for the CDR3: TGTGCCAGCAGTTCCCTTAGGGAGCGCCACGAGCAGTACTTC. The encoded protein is CASSSLRERHEQYF.

As for this clonotype: Germline is not matched at one junction end, which may reflect a read error. The rearrangement links TRBV5-6 to TRBJ2-3, with no clear D. This CDR3 spans 11 amino acids. Per the germline V gene, CDR1 is SGHDT and CDR2 is YYEEEE. The CDR3 region is CAISFGDTQYF. CDR3 in DNA: TGTGCCATCAGCTTTGGGGATACGCAGTATTTT.

This clonotype was picked up a small number of times. The genes are TRBV7-9 and TRBJ2-7; 11 bases map to TRBD2. From germline, CDR1 is SEHNR and CDR2 FQNEAQ (reference sequence). The CDR3 has 16 residues. J lost 3 bases, V lost 5 bases, and 9 bases had no gene match. The CDR3 bases are TGTGCCAGCAGCGCCCCACTAGCGGGGGACCTCTACGAGCAGTACTTC. As protein: CASSAPLAGDLYEQYF.

The rearrangement joins TRBV14 to TRBJ2-7; D gene uncertain. Germline CDR1 reads SGHDN; CDR2 reads FVKESK. The CDR3 consists of 14 residues. V lost 4 bases, J lost 5 bases, and 15 bases lay in between. The CDR3 loop is CASSRDALGDEQYF. CDR3 DNA sequence: TGTGCCAGCAGCCGAGATGCCTTAGGAGACGAGCAGTACTTC.

With regard to this clonotype: A clone one base away is much larger, so this may be a read error. The chain combines TRBV7-2 with TRBJ2-4; D is perhaps TRBD1 or TRBD2 (6 bases each). Germline-derived CDR1 and CDR2 are SGHTA and FQGNSA. The length of the CDR3 is 13 residues. DNA of the CDR3: TGTGCCAGCGGTTTGGGGGGCAAAAACATGCAGTACTTC. It is translated as CASGLGGKNMQYF. The full variable domain, with the rest looked up from reference TRBV7-2 and TRBJ2-4, is GAGVSQSPSNKVTEKGKDVELRCDPISGHTALYWYRQSLGQGLEFLIYFQGNSAPDKSGLPSDRFSAERTGGSVSTLTIQRTQQEDSAVYLCASGLGGKNMQYFGAGTRLSVL.